This T cell receptor beta chain emerged from a study of blood T cell repertoires in COVID-19. The germline CDR1 and CDR2 sequences are LGHNA and YNFKEQ. Trimming cost V 0 bases and J 0 bases, with 6 bases left between them. The CDR3 is 15 amino acids. Assay used: immunoSEQ multiplex PCR; TCRdb lists only in-frame clones, some missing. The sample includes some 54,000 clones, about 91% of them seen just once. This chain connects TRBV4-2 to TRBJ1-3; D not certain. The sample consisted of peripheral blood. The sequence came from a man between 60 and 75 years old with acute or convalescent COVID-19. The CDR3 DNA is TGTGCCAGCAGCCAAGACATGAGCTCTGGAAACACCATATATTTT. This encodes CASSQDMSSGNTIYF.